These 15 T cell receptor beta chains were all obtained from the same sample, sequenced in a study of shared clonotypes between healthy human individuals. This table comes from immunoSEQ multiplex PCR, and its TCRdb copy is limited to in-frame clones, with some not included. The sample carries 520,000 or so clones, 79% recorded once. The sequenced material came from PBMCs. The receptors were gathered from a woman aged 40 to 49 in good health. Some clones in this sample may be carry-over from other donors' samples.

The CDR3 reads CASKLAGVHNEQFF. The CDR3 nucleotides read TGTGCCAGTAAATTAGCGGGAGTCCACAATGAGCAGTTCTTC. This chain links TRBV19 with TRBJ2-1, with TRBD2 matching 9 bases. The CDR3 spans 14 residues. Unmatched junction bases numbered 6, after V lost 7 bases and J lost 5 bases. Germline loops: CDR1 LNHDA, CDR2 SQIVND (reference sequence).

This chain links TRBV4-2 with TRBJ2-3; 9 nucleotides line up with TRBD1. V lost 3 bases, J lost 7 bases, and 8 bases stayed unmatched. Germline V gives CDR1 LGHNA, CDR2 YNFKEQ. CDR3 size: 15 residues. The CDR3 region is CASSHTGTGTNTQYF. The DNA of the CDR3 is TGTGCCAGCAGCCACACCGGGACAGGGACCAATACGCAGTATTTT.

The V and J genes are TRBV18 and TRBJ2-7; 10 bases match TRBD1. CDR1 and CDR2 from the germline V gene are KGHSH and LQKENI. With 4 bases clipped from V and 3 bases from J, the junction kept 6 bases outside the gene matches. The length of the CDR3 is 15 residues. CDR3 coding DNA: TGTGCCAGCTCACTGGGACAGGGGATGTTCTACGAGCAGTACTTC. Translated, it gives CASSLGQGMFYEQYF.

The gene calls are TRBV10-1 and TRBJ2-7; 9 bases are shared with TRBD2. Unmatched junction bases numbered 2, after V lost 2 bases and J lost 3 bases. The germline gives CDR1 WNHNN, CDR2 SYGVQD (reference sequence). The CDR3 loop spans 14 amino acids. DNA for the CDR3: TGCGCCAGCAGTGAGAAAGCGGGAGGCTACGAGCAGTACTTC. Amino acids: CASSEKAGGYEQYF.

The CDR3 nucleotides read TGTGCCAGCAGCCGCGGGACCGCTAACACCGGGGAGCTGTTTTTT. It is translated as CASSRGTANTGELFF. The chain is built from TRBV7-9 and TRBJ2-2; maybe TRBD2 (6 bases). Germline V CDR1 and CDR2: SEHNR, FQNEAQ (reference sequence). The length of the CDR3 is 15 residues. Trimming removed 5 bases at V and 2 bases at J, with 12 bases between.

The chain is built from TRBV15 and TRBJ1-1, with D unresolved. The V end lost 5 bases, the J end lost 0 bases, and 16 bases lay between the germline ends. CDR1 LNHNV and CDR2 YYDKDF come from the germline V gene (reference sequence). This CDR3 spans 16 amino acids. This chain's CDR3 is CATSPRIRSMNTEAFF. CDR3 bases: TGTGCCACCAGCCCGAGGATTCGATCCATGAACACTGAAGCTTTCTTT.

The rearrangement joins TRBV29-1 to TRBJ1-2, with TRBD1 matching over 9 bases. The CDR3 spans 12 residues. Germline lookup yields CDR1 SQVTM and CDR2 ANQGSEA. The J segment lost 3 bases and the V segment lost 6 bases, leaving 2 bases of the junction unmatched. CDR3 loop: CSVGQGDYGYTF. For the CDR3, the DNA is TGCAGCGTGGGACAGGGTGACTATGGCTACACCTTC.

This rearrangement joins TRBV6-1 to TRBJ2-7, with 10 bases aligning to TRBD2. V gave up 3 bases and J gave up 2 bases; unmatched junction bases: 7. Germline CDR1 reads MNHNS; CDR2 reads SASEGT. The CDR3 is 16 amino acids. CDR3 loop: CASSDPGLAFTYEQYF. CDR3 DNA: TGTGCCAGCAGTGACCCGGGACTAGCGTTTACCTACGAGCAGTACTTC.

The DNA for the CDR3 is TGTGCCAGCAGCTTAGATCCACAGGACACTGAAGCTTTCTTT. Protein sequence: CASSLDPQDTEAFF. The chain joins TRBV11-2 to TRBJ1-1; D possibly corresponds to TRBD1 (5 bases). V lost 0 bases and J lost 3, with 8 bases in between. This CDR3 spans 14 amino acids. CDR1 is SGHAT, CDR2 FQNNGV, per germline.

The CDR3 region has the DNA TGTGCCTGGAGTGTTCTGGCAAGCAATCAGCCCCAGCATTTT. Translating gives CAWSVLASNQPQHF. The chain has TRBV30 and TRBJ1-5; no clear D. Germline values: CDR1 GTSNPN, CDR2 SVGIG (reference sequence). CDR3 size: 14 residues. V lost 0 bases to trimming and J lost 1 base, with 7 bases between them.

V is TRBV14 and J is TRBJ2-3; the D is unclear. CDR1 is SGHDN and CDR2 is FVKESK in the germline V gene. This CDR3 contains 16 residues. Trimming pared 0 bases from V and 6 bases from J, leaving 16 bases between. The CDR3 sequence: CASSQDPHGFGDTQYF. The DNA of the CDR3 is TGTGCCAGCAGCCAAGATCCGCACGGCTTTGGGGATACGCAGTATTTT.

The chain combines TRBV2 with TRBJ2-7; 12 bases line up with TRBD1. CDR3 length: 13 residues. The junction had 6 bases not matched to a gene; V was cut back by 9 bases and J by 6 bases. Germline-derived CDR1 and CDR2 are SNHLY and FYNNEI. CDR3 amino acids: CASNRDRGLEQYF. The CDR3 nucleotides are TGTGCCAGTAACCGGGACAGGGGGCTCGAGCAGTACTTC.

This clone was counted between two and nine times. CDR3 region: CASSLPDRPNTEAFF. The DNA of the CDR3 is TGTGCCAGCAGTTTGCCGGACAGGCCGAACACTGAAGCTTTCTTT. The chain links TRBV28 to TRBJ1-1, with 7 positions matching TRBD1. V shed 3 bases and J 1 base; nucleotides not matched to a gene: 5. This CDR3 spans 15 amino acids. Germline V gene sequence: CDR1 MDHEN, CDR2 SYDVKM.

CDR3 sequence (DNA): TGCGCCAGCTTGGTGGACCCGCGTGGTAGTGAGCAGTACTTC. Translated: CASLVDPRGSEQYF. The chain links TRBV5-1 to TRBJ2-7; D not certain. Per the germline V gene, CDR1 is SGHRS and CDR2 is YFSETQ. This CDR3 contains 14 residues. Trimming stripped 7 bases from V and 7 bases from J, with 21 bases between.

This clone was observed a handful of times. This CDR3 is also generated by other DNA sequences in the sample. The gene calls are TRBV6-5 and TRBJ1-1; D possibly corresponds to TRBD1 (5 bases). The CDR3 consists of 15 residues. Germline V CDR1 and CDR2: MNHEY, SVGAGI. The V end lost 0 bases, the J end lost 4 bases, and 12 bases lay between the germline ends. CDR3 sequence: CASSYSKWGGTEAFF. The CDR3 nucleotides are TGTGCCAGCAGTTACTCGAAGTGGGGGGGCACTGAAGCTTTCTTT.